Listed below are T cell receptor beta chains from one sample, sequenced in a study of OX40 agonist ivuxolimab in advanced cancers. Method: immunoSEQ multiplex PCR; TCRdb's copy keeps in-frame clones and lacks some. The data show under 80,000 clones, about 91% seen once. The sequenced sample was CD4+ or CD8+ T cells sorted from blood, obtained in a trial of the OX40 agonist ivuxolimab. The receptors shown here come from an adult with an advanced solid tumor such as melanoma, head and neck, liver or kidney cancer. CDR3s include the opening cysteine and the closing phenylalanine or tryptophan. Each record gives: J gene, D gene, clone size, V gene, CDR3 protein, CDR3 DNA. D genes are given only for firm matches. A clone size is listed for some rows: how often the clone was seen (once, few, many), or a class if it is expanded.

j_call: TRBJ2-1
d_call: TRBD2
clone_size: NA
v_call: TRBV5-4
cdr3_aa: CASSLEGLAVSSYNEQFF
cdr3_nt: TGTGCCAGCAGCTTAGAGGGACTAGCGGTGAGCTCCTACAATGAGCAGTTCTTC

j_call: TRBJ2-7
d_call: NA
clone_size: NA
v_call: TRBV9
cdr3_aa: CASAPTGSNSYEQYF
cdr3_nt: TGTGCCAGCGCACCCACAGGGAGTAATTCCTACGAGCAGTACTTC

j_call: TRBJ2-1
d_call: TRBD2
clone_size: NA
v_call: TRBV27
cdr3_aa: CASSGTSMLEQFF
cdr3_nt: TGTGCCAGCAGTGGGACTAGCATGCTTGAGCAGTTCTTC

j_call: TRBJ2-7
d_call: TRBD1
clone_size: NA
v_call: TRBV6-1
cdr3_aa: CASSAVGQGAHEQYF
cdr3_nt: TGTGCCAGCAGTGCCGTCGGACAGGGGGCCCACGAGCAGTACTTC

j_call: TRBJ1-4
d_call: TRBD1
clone_size: NA
v_call: TRBV5-1
cdr3_aa: CASSWDPTGGSTNEKLFF
cdr3_nt: TGCGCCAGCAGCTGGGACCCAACAGGGGGCAGCACTAATGAAAAACTGTTTTTT

j_call: TRBJ2-1
d_call: NA
clone_size: NA
v_call: TRBV27
cdr3_aa: CASSSGGQDTYNEQFF
cdr3_nt: TGTGCCAGCAGTTCGGGGGGACAGGATACCTACAATGAGCAGTTCTTC

j_call: TRBJ1-4
d_call: NA
clone_size: few
v_call: TRBV18
cdr3_aa: CASSPPTATNEKLFF
cdr3_nt: TGTGCCAGCTCACCACCGACAGCCACTAATGAAAAACTGTTTTTT

j_call: TRBJ2-2
d_call: TRBD2
clone_size: NA
v_call: TRBV28
cdr3_aa: CASSPGLAGGQNTGELFF
cdr3_nt: TGTGCCAGCAGTCCTGGACTAGCGGGAGGTCAGAACACCGGGGAGCTGTTTTTT

j_call: TRBJ2-7
d_call: TRBD1
clone_size: NA
v_call: TRBV28
cdr3_aa: CASSFNPGQPYEQYF
cdr3_nt: TGTGCCAGCAGTTTTAACCCGGGACAGCCTTACGAGCAGTACTTC

j_call: TRBJ1-3
d_call: NA
clone_size: NA
v_call: TRBV7-9
cdr3_aa: CASRNGNTIYF
cdr3_nt: TGTGCCAGCAGGAATGGAAACACCATATATTTT

j_call: TRBJ2-1
d_call: TRBD2
clone_size: NA
v_call: TRBV13
cdr3_aa: CASSRLAGDSYNEQFF
cdr3_nt: TGTGCCAGCAGCCGACTAGCGGGGGACTCCTACAATGAGCAGTTCTTC

j_call: TRBJ2-1
d_call: TRBD2
clone_size: NA
v_call: TRBV9
cdr3_aa: CASSVGSGSYNEQFF
cdr3_nt: TGTGCCAGCAGCGTAGGTAGCGGGAGTTACAATGAGCAGTTCTTC

j_call: TRBJ2-1
d_call: TRBD2
clone_size: NA
v_call: TRBV2
cdr3_aa: CASSTNLAGRTNEQFF
cdr3_nt: TGTGCCAGCAGCACGAATCTAGCGGGACGGACCAATGAGCAGTTCTTC

j_call: TRBJ1-5
d_call: TRBD1
clone_size: few
v_call: TRBV4-1
cdr3_aa: CASSRDRVYQPQHF
cdr3_nt: TGCGCCAGCAGCCGAGACAGGGTCTATCAGCCCCAGCATTTT

j_call: TRBJ2-7
d_call: TRBD2
clone_size: NA
v_call: TRBV28
cdr3_aa: CASSLQGGSPYEQYF
cdr3_nt: TGTGCCAGCAGCCTGCAGGGCGGGAGCCCCTACGAGCAGTACTTC

j_call: TRBJ2-7
d_call: NA
clone_size: NA
v_call: TRBV28
cdr3_aa: CASSSTLSYEQYF
cdr3_nt: TGTGCCAGCAGTTCGACACTATCCTACGAGCAGTACTTC

j_call: TRBJ2-7
d_call: TRBD1
clone_size: NA
v_call: TRBV4-3
cdr3_aa: CASSQDRGPGSYEQYF
cdr3_nt: TGCGCCAGCAGCCAGGACAGGGGCCCAGGGTCCTACGAGCAGTACTTC

j_call: TRBJ2-1
d_call: NA
clone_size: NA
v_call: TRBV6-5
cdr3_aa: CASSWGAGYNEQFF
cdr3_nt: TGTGCCAGCAGTTGGGGGGCGGGTTACAATGAGCAGTTCTTC

j_call: TRBJ1-2
d_call: NA
clone_size: NA
v_call: TRBV29-1
cdr3_aa: CSVIQTSGYTF
cdr3_nt: TGCAGCGTGATACAGACTTCAGGCTACACCTTC

j_call: TRBJ1-4
d_call: TRBD1
clone_size: NA
v_call: TRBV4-3
cdr3_aa: CASSQGQGLWTNEKLFF
cdr3_nt: TGCGCCAGCAGCCAAGGACAGGGGCTGTGGACTAATGAAAAACTGTTTTTT

j_call: TRBJ2-2
d_call: NA
clone_size: NA
v_call: TRBV9
cdr3_aa: CASSVYRAGGELFF
cdr3_nt: TGTGCCAGCAGCGTTTACAGGGCCGGCGGGGAGCTGTTTTTT

j_call: TRBJ2-7
d_call: TRBD2
clone_size: NA
v_call: TRBV7-9
cdr3_aa: CASSPPGGEQYF
cdr3_nt: TGTGCCAGCAGCCCCCCCGGGGGGGAGCAGTACTTC

j_call: TRBJ1-5
d_call: NA
clone_size: NA
v_call: TRBV27
cdr3_aa: CASSPLGRGNQPQHF
cdr3_nt: TGTGCCAGCAGTCCTTTGGGGCGCGGCAATCAGCCCCAGCATTTT

j_call: TRBJ2-5
d_call: TRBD1
clone_size: NA
v_call: TRBV27
cdr3_aa: CASSPPDRETQYF
cdr3_nt: TGTGCCAGCAGTCCCCCGGACAGGGAGACCCAGTACTTC

j_call: TRBJ2-1
d_call: TRBD2
clone_size: NA
v_call: TRBV5-1
cdr3_aa: CASSSQGLAPYNEQFF
cdr3_nt: TGCGCCAGCAGCTCACAGGGACTAGCCCCCTACAATGAGCAGTTCTTC

j_call: TRBJ2-5
d_call: TRBD2
clone_size: NA
v_call: TRBV28
cdr3_aa: CATDGVRGGVETQYF
cdr3_nt: TGTGCCACGGACGGAGTACGTGGGGGGGTAGAGACCCAGTACTTC

j_call: TRBJ2-1
d_call: TRBD2
clone_size: NA
v_call: TRBV7-6
cdr3_aa: CASSLGFGLGYYNEQFF
cdr3_nt: TGTGCCAGCAGCTTAGGGTTCGGACTAGGATACTACAATGAGCAGTTCTTC

j_call: TRBJ1-2
d_call: NA
clone_size: NA
v_call: TRBV4-3
cdr3_aa: CASSQGVGGWGYTF
cdr3_nt: TGCGCCAGCAGCCAAGGGGTCGGGGGTTGGGGCTACACCTTC

j_call: TRBJ2-1
d_call: TRBD2
clone_size: NA
v_call: TRBV4-1
cdr3_aa: CASSDTSGAYNEQFF
cdr3_nt: TGCGCCAGCAGCGATACTAGCGGGGCCTACAATGAGCAGTTCTTC

j_call: TRBJ2-1
d_call: NA
clone_size: NA
v_call: TRBV6-5
cdr3_aa: CASSTTGRGTEQFF
cdr3_nt: TGTGCCAGCAGTACGACGGGACGGGGGACTGAGCAGTTCTTC

j_call: TRBJ2-1
d_call: NA
clone_size: NA
v_call: TRBV7-9
cdr3_aa: CASSLAGDVLNEQFF
cdr3_nt: TGTGCCAGCAGCTTAGCGGGAGACGTCCTGAATGAGCAGTTCTTC

j_call: TRBJ2-2
d_call: NA
clone_size: NA
v_call: TRBV4-3
cdr3_aa: CASSQNPTGLVTGELFF
cdr3_nt: TGCGCCAGCAGCCAAAACCCCACAGGGCTTGTCACCGGGGAGCTGTTTTTT

j_call: TRBJ1-1
d_call: TRBD1
clone_size: NA
v_call: TRBV11-3
cdr3_aa: CASSPRTGVATEAFF
cdr3_nt: TGTGCCAGCAGCCCTAGGACAGGGGTGGCCACTGAAGCTTTCTTT

j_call: TRBJ1-5
d_call: NA
clone_size: NA
v_call: TRBV28
cdr3_aa: CASRIWGENQPQHF
cdr3_nt: TGTGCCAGCAGGATATGGGGGGAAAATCAGCCCCAGCATTTT

j_call: TRBJ1-1
d_call: NA
clone_size: NA
v_call: TRBV19
cdr3_aa: CASSIVPASPAFF
cdr3_nt: TGTGCCAGTAGTATAGTCCCTGCGTCTCCGGCTTTCTTT

j_call: TRBJ1-1
d_call: NA
clone_size: NA
v_call: TRBV7-9
cdr3_aa: CASSLKGGSGTEAFF
cdr3_nt: TGTGCCAGCAGCTTAAAAGGTGGGAGTGGCACTGAAGCTTTCTTT

j_call: TRBJ2-7
d_call: NA
clone_size: NA
v_call: TRBV28
cdr3_aa: CASSLGRDEQYF
cdr3_nt: TGTGCCAGCTCTCTGGGGCGGGACGAGCAGTACTTC

j_call: TRBJ1-4
d_call: NA
clone_size: NA
v_call: TRBV28
cdr3_aa: CASSFLRTNEKLFF
cdr3_nt: TGTGCCAGCAGTTTCCTTAGAACTAATGAAAAACTGTTTTTT

j_call: TRBJ2-5
d_call: TRBD1
clone_size: NA
v_call: TRBV6-6
cdr3_aa: CATRNRQGEGTQYF
cdr3_nt: TGTGCCACCAGAAACAGACAGGGGGAAGGGACCCAGTACTTC

j_call: TRBJ2-1
d_call: NA
clone_size: NA
v_call: TRBV28
cdr3_aa: CASSQLGAYEQFF
cdr3_nt: TGTGCCAGCAGCCAGCTGGGGGCTTATGAGCAGTTCTTC

j_call: TRBJ2-7
d_call: TRBD2
clone_size: NA
v_call: TRBV28
cdr3_aa: CASLGLAGATYEQYF
cdr3_nt: TGTGCCAGCCTTGGACTAGCGGGAGCGACCTACGAGCAGTACTTC

j_call: TRBJ2-1
d_call: NA
clone_size: NA
v_call: TRBV6-5
cdr3_aa: CASSLGESSYNEQFF
cdr3_nt: TGTGCCAGCAGTCTAGGTGAGAGCTCCTACAATGAGCAGTTCTTC

j_call: TRBJ2-7
d_call: TRBD2
clone_size: NA
v_call: TRBV5-1
cdr3_aa: CASSFLAGGEQYF
cdr3_nt: TGCGCCAGCAGCTTCCTAGCGGGAGGCGAGCAGTACTTC

j_call: TRBJ2-4
d_call: NA
clone_size: NA
v_call: TRBV28
cdr3_aa: CASSSQRGENIQYF
cdr3_nt: TGTGCCAGCAGTTCCCAAAGGGGTGAAAACATTCAGTACTTC

j_call: TRBJ1-2
d_call: NA
clone_size: NA
v_call: TRBV7-9
cdr3_aa: CASSLLVNYGYTF
cdr3_nt: TGTGCCAGCAGCTTATTGGTAAACTATGGCTACACCTTC

j_call: TRBJ2-1
d_call: NA
clone_size: NA
v_call: TRBV2
cdr3_aa: CASRISRSYNEQFF
cdr3_nt: TGTGCCAGCCGGATTAGCCGCTCCTACAATGAGCAGTTCTTC